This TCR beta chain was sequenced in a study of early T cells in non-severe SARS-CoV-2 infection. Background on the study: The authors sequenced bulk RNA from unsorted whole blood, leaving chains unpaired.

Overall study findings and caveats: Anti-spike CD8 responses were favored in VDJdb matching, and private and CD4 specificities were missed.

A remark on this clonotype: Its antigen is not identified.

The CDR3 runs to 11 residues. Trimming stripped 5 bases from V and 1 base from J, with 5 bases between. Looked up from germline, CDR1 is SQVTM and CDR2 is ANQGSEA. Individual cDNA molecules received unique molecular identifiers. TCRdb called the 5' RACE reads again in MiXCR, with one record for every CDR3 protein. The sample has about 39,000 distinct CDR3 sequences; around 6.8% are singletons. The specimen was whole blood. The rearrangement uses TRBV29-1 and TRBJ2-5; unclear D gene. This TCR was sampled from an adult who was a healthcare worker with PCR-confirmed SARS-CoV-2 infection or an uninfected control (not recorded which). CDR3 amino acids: CSVRGQETQYF. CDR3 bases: TGCAGCGTTAGAGGCCAAGAGACCCAGTACTTC.